This T cell receptor beta chain was retrieved from a study of T cell repertoires in ileal Crohn's disease. As for the study in general: All patients had surgery for stricturing (about 60%) or penetrating (around 40%) disease. Overall study results and limits: Active smokers at surgery had more clonal expansions than non-smokers.

CDR1 and CDR2 (germline): MNHEY, SVGAGI. The CDR3 totals 15 residues. V was shortened by 6 bases and J by 1 base, with 14 bases between the two germline ends. A remark on this clone: Its antigen is still unknown.

Measured with immunoSEQ multiplex PCR; TCRdb has only the in-frame clones, and not every one. The sample has thousands of clones; 80% to 95% are singletons. Sample: ileal tissue. This receptor was taken from an adult with Crohn's disease. The chain is built from TRBV6-5 and TRBJ2-3; tentatively, D is TRBD2 (6 bases). CDR3 amino acids: CASSLGGPRTDTQYF. The CDR3 DNA sequence: TGTGCCAGCAGCTTAGGAGGGCCACGCACAGATACGCAGTATTTT.